The present TCR beta chain was sequenced within a study of Ad26.COV2.S vaccination and SARS-CoV-2 variants listed by TCRdb under 2021. A note on the overall study: Donors in the vaccine arm were drawn from COV1001, a phase I-IIa trial of Ad26.COV2.S in healthy adults that was multicentre, randomized, double-blind and placebo-controlled. The specificity and breadth of SARS-CoV-2-reactive T cell receptors after Ad26.COV2.S vaccination were assessed by TCRbeta repertoire sequencing. Trial participants were randomized into five groups of five: low-dose or high-dose Ad26.COV2.S given once or twice, or placebo on both occasions. The TCR-sequenced set comprised around 32 samples: around 20 Ad26.COV2.S vaccine recipients, 5 placebo recipients and 8 SARS-CoV-2 convalescent individuals. Dosing of Ad26.COV2.S was intramuscular, at either 5x10^10 or 1x10^11 viral particles, delivered as one shot or as two shots spaced 56 days apart. Investigators remained blinded to trial group allocation during experiments and outcome assessment.

The immunoSEQ Assay was used to sequence TCRbeta CDR3 regions. After extraction, genomic DNA underwent amplification by bias-controlled multiplex PCR, followed by high-throughput sequencing. The published analysis was carried out like this. To quantify the absolute abundance of every unique TCRbeta CDR3 region, sequences were collapsed and filtered. Usable DNA was measured by amplifying reference genes present in all nucleated cells, and TCRbeta template counts were normalized to that usable DNA to estimate T cell fraction. Repertoire TCRs were annotated as SARS-CoV-2-specific when V gene, CDR3 amino acid sequence and J gene were exactly matched to a known reactive TCR set. The reference SARS-CoV-2 TCR set was obtained from MIRA and was filtered for enrichment in COVID-19-positive ImmuneCODE repertoires, whereby public or cross-reactive TCRs were removed. Based on the MIRA antigens, annotated TCRs were further analysed at the level of specific ORF or position within ORF. Depth was the summed frequency of annotated unique rearrangements, while breadth was defined as annotated unique rearrangements over total unique productive rearrangements. Two-sided Wilcoxon rank-sum tests were applied when comparing TCR breadth between groups. TCRdb provides this immuneACCESS table in a form limited to in-frame rearrangements. Some clones are lacking; in checked studies, under half of them reflect an unresolved V gene, and why the rest are absent is not known. V and J calls and clone size are given by that table; D and trimming were obtained from the DNA. The sample table shows some 340,000 clones, and just over 85% are seen once. Jointly, the top ten make up more than 1.5% of the sample.

What the research found in general, with its limitations: After vaccination, substantial breadth of spike-specific CD8+ and CD4+ T cell responses was reported. It was noted by the authors that total T cell responses may have been underestimated by the TCR breadth and depth analyses. Non-spike TCR breadth was comparable between vaccine and placebo recipients, consistent with the vaccine containing only spike. Higher spike-specific TCR breadth was observed in Ad26.COV2.S recipients than in placebo recipients (P = 0.0014). The study was not powered for comparison of responses between vaccine doses or regimens.

Read against the paper, the sample's treatment or condition label means: 19 received Ad26.COV2.S at low or high dose, single or two shots; 5 received placebo; per-sample allocation not given. Repertoires of vaccine and placebo recipients were sequenced from samples collected on day 63 after the first injection. Cohort 1b enrolled 25 adults aged 18-55 years at a single site in Boston, USA, between 29 July and 7 August 2020. Ad26.COV2.S consisted of a replication-incompetent adenovirus type 26 vector by which a prefusion-stabilized SARS-CoV-2 spike protein from the original Wuhan strain was expressed. With regard to this clone: Its antigen is not yet known. It has no much larger one-base neighbor in the sample; base qualities were not kept.

V has 6 bases trimmed and J has 6 bases trimmed; junction bases matching no gene number 5. The CDR1 and CDR2 encoded by the germline V gene are ENHRY and SYGVKD. Taken from cysteine to phenylalanine, the CDR3 has 14 residues. The sequence is cut down to CDR3 DNA, 42 bases in frame from base 1. The chain is assembled from TRBV10-3 and TRBJ1-6; 7 of the junction bases match TRBD1. The sample consisted of peripheral blood, taken in a trial of Ad26.COV2.S vaccine versus placebo. This TCR was recovered from a person between 18 and 65 years old who received the Ad26.COV2.S COVID-19 vaccine or a placebo. The nucleotides are TGTGCCATCAGGGAAGGGGGCCGTAATTCACCCCTCCACTTT. Translated, it reads CAIREGGRNSPLHF.